The 32 T cell receptor beta chains reported below all come from one sample, sequenced in a study of cytomegalovirus exposure and HLA in healthy donors. The PCR was carried out with 60 Vbeta primers and 13 Jbeta primers. Sequencing used immunoSEQ multiplex PCR; TCRdb keeps in-frame clones, though not all of them. The sample lists about 190,000 clones, approximately 80% occurring once. The source material was PBMCs. The source of these receptors is a boy aged 2 to 9 in good health and CMV-seronegative.

The chain employs TRBV19 and TRBJ1-1; 9 bases fit TRBD1. CDR1 and CDR2 (germline): LNHDA, SQIVND (reference sequence). Unmatched junction bases numbered 7, after V lost 1 base and J lost 1 base. CDR3 size: 17 residues. The CDR3 here is CASSIGIPGQGNTEAFF. CDR3 sequence (DNA): TGTGCCAGTAGTATAGGTATCCCGGGACAGGGGAACACTGAAGCTTTCTTT.

J is TRBJ1-6 and V is TRBV7-2; 9 bases are a match to TRBD1. CDR1 is SGHTA and CDR2 is FQGNSA in the germline V gene. The CDR3 runs to 15 residues. Trimming cost V 5 bases and J 9 bases; bases outside gene matches: 8. DNA for the CDR3: TGTGCCAGCAGCCGCCGGACAGGGGTGGTTTCACCCCTCCACTTT. Its translation is CASSRRTGVVSPLHF.

On this clone itself: An end of the junction does not agree with germline; a read error may underlie this. The chain joins TRBV7-7 to TRBJ2-1; 9 bases line up with TRBD1. The CDR3 loop spans 15 amino acids. Germline CDR1 SSHAT, CDR2 FNYEAQ (reference sequence). CDR3 bases: TGTGCTAGCAGCCAATACAGGGGGCCTCTCAATGAGCAGTTCTTC. Its protein is CASSQYRGPLNEQFF.

The chain recombines TRBV19 with TRBJ1-5; 7 nucleotides align to TRBD1. Germline assignment: CDR1 LNHDA and CDR2 SQIVND (reference sequence). The V gene end was trimmed by 5 bases and the J gene end by 0 bases; junction bases not matched to a gene: 7. This CDR3 contains 16 residues. CDR3 loop: CASSAGTDHSNQPQHF. In nucleotides, the CDR3 is TGTGCCAGTAGTGCTGGGACAGACCATAGCAATCAGCCCCAGCATTTT.

This chain joins TRBV14 and TRBJ1-1, with 7 bases lining up with TRBD1. With V trimmed by 2 bases and J by 3 bases, 15 bases remained unmatched. This CDR3 is built from 18 residues. Looked up from germline, CDR1 is SGHDN and CDR2 is FVKESK. CDR3 in DNA: TGTGCCAGCAGCCAACGAGGGCCCACAGGGGACACCCACACTGAAGCTTTCTTT. Its translation: CASSQRGPTGDTHTEAFF.

Only a few counts were recorded for this clone. V gene TRBV30 combines with J gene TRBJ1-6; 8 positions match TRBD1. The V gene's germline CDR1 is GTSNPN and CDR2 SVGIG (reference sequence). CDR3 length: 16 residues. The ends lost 4 bases at V and 7 bases at J; junction bases unmatched: 12. The chain's CDR3 is CAWKAPGRGQNSPLHF. CDR3 DNA sequence: TGTGCCTGGAAGGCCCCGGGCAGGGGGCAGAATTCACCCCTCCACTTT.

The chain links TRBV2 to TRBJ1-2; 7 positions match TRBD1. This CDR3 is built from 13 residues. Germline V gene sequence: CDR1 SNHLY, CDR2 FYNNEI. V was pared by 5 bases and J by 6 bases, with 6 bases of the junction left unmatched. In nucleotides, the CDR3 is TGTGCCAGCAGTCCCAGGGGGAGCGATGGCTACACCTTC. It specifies CASSPRGSDGYTF.

The chain joins TRBV14 to TRBJ1-2; no reliable D call. This CDR3 comprises 17 residues. With 0 bases removed from V and 2 bases from J, the gap between germline ends came to 16 bases. Germline V lookup: CDR1 SGHDN, CDR2 FVKESK. The CDR3 nucleotides read TGTGCCAGCAGCCAAGATATGGGGAGACCCCTAAACTATGGCTACACCTTC. Translating gives CASSQDMGRPLNYGYTF.

The chain employs TRBV27 and TRBJ2-7; TRBD1 matches at 10 bases. V shed 6 bases and J 4 bases; nucleotides not matched to a gene: 6. Germline lookup yields CDR1 MNHEY and CDR2 SMNVEV (reference sequence). CDR3 length: 14 amino acids. The CDR3 coding sequence is TGTGCCAGCAGAAAGGGACAGGGGAGGTACGAGCAGTACTTC. Encoded protein: CASRKGQGRYEQYF.

The J gene is TRBJ1-1, the V gene TRBV18; D unclear. Per the germline V gene, CDR1 is KGHSH and CDR2 is LQKENI. The germline V and J ends were trimmed by 6 bases and 5 bases, with 16 bases remaining between them. The CDR3 extends over 14 amino acids. The CDR3 here is CASSNLGDRTEAFF. The CDR3 DNA is TGTGCCAGCTCCAATTTGGGCGATCGTACTGAAGCTTTCTTT. Looking up the rest from reference TRBV18 and TRBJ1-1 gives the full variable domain: NAGVMQNPRHLVRRRGQEARLRCSPMKGHSHVYWYRQLPEEGLKFMVYLQKENIIDESGMPKERFSAEFPKEGPSILRIQQVVRGDSAAYFCASSNLGDRTEAFFGQGTRLTVV.

This clone appeared once. The gene calls are TRBV4-3 and TRBJ2-2; 11 nucleotides align to TRBD2. Germline loops: CDR1 LGHNA, CDR2 YSLEER. The CDR3 contains 20 residues. V shed 1 base and J 5 bases; nucleotides not matched to a gene: 15. The DNA for the CDR3 is TGCGCCAGCAGCCAAGTCCCTCCGGGGCTAGCGGGGGGTAGGACCGGGGAGCTGTTTTTT. Its translation: CASSQVPPGLAGGRTGELFF.

V usage is TRBV5-1 and J usage is TRBJ2-3; D is possibly TRBD1 (5 bases). Germline CDR1 and CDR2: SGHRS and YFSETQ. The CDR3 length is 12 residues. The V end lost 7 bases, the J end lost 1 base, and 7 bases lay between the germline ends. Here the CDR3 reads CASEGGTDTQYF. For the CDR3, the DNA is TGCGCCAGCGAAGGGGGCACAGATACGCAGTATTTT. Using reference TRBV5-1 and TRBJ2-3 for the parts outside the CDR3, the full variable domain is KAGVTQTPRYLIKTRGQQVTLSCSPISGHRSVSWYQQTPGQGLQFLFEYFSETQRNKGNFPGRFSGRQFSNSRSEMNVSTLELGDSALYLCASEGGTDTQYFGPGTRLTVL.

This clone was recorded a few times. Sequence at one end of the junction differs from germline and may be a read error. The rearrangement uses TRBV7-9 and TRBJ2-1, with 8 nucleotides matching TRBD1. CDR3 length: 15 residues. Germline V CDR1 and CDR2: SEHNR, FQNEAQ (reference sequence). This CDR3 is CSSSFPDRGYNEQFF. The CDR3 bases are TGTTCCAGCAGCTTTCCCGACAGGGGCTACAATGAGCAGTTCTTC.

The chain uses TRBV5-1 and TRBJ1-1; TRBD1 aligns across 8 bases. The J segment lost 5 bases and the V segment lost 4 bases, leaving 10 bases of the junction unmatched. The CDR3 has 15 residues. Germline CDR1 SGHRS, CDR2 YFSETQ. This chain's CDR3 is CASSPGTGRGTEAFF. DNA for the CDR3: TGCGCCAGCAGCCCTGGGACAGGAAGGGGAACTGAAGCTTTCTTT. Together with reference TRBV5-1 and TRBJ1-1, the CDR3 gives the full variable domain: KAGVTQTPRYLIKTRGQQVTLSCSPISGHRSVSWYQQTPGQGLQFLFEYFSETQRNKGNFPGRFSGRQFSNSRSEMNVSTLELGDSALYLCASSPGTGRGTEAFFGQGTRLTVV.

CDR3 loop: CAWSGLQGGKEAFF. The CDR3 DNA sequence: TGTGCCTGGAGTGGGCTACAGGGGGGCAAGGAAGCTTTCTTT. The rearrangement uses TRBV30 and TRBJ1-1, with TRBD1 matching 8 bases. The CDR3 is 14 residues long. The J segment lost 8 bases and the V segment lost 1 base, leaving 9 bases of the junction unmatched. Germline V gene sequence: CDR1 GTSNPN, CDR2 SVGIG (reference sequence).

The rearrangement links TRBV30 to TRBJ1-6; 12 nucleotides line up with TRBD1. The ends lost 3 bases at V and 10 bases at J; junction bases unmatched: 4. This CDR3 contains 14 residues. CDR1 is GTSNPN and CDR2 is SVGIG in the germline V gene (reference sequence). The CDR3 reads CAWRGQGAESPLHF. CDR3 nucleotide sequence: TGTGCCTGGAGGGGACAGGGGGCTGAATCACCCCTCCACTTT.

A few counts support this clone. The DNA for the CDR3 is TGTGCCAGCAGTTTGGCTAGACCCTATCACAATGAGCAGTTCTTC. It yields the protein CASSLARPYHNEQFF. The chain carries TRBV27 and TRBJ2-1, with D unresolved. The CDR3 length is 15 residues. Germline V gene lookup returns CDR1 MNHEY and CDR2 SMNVEV (reference sequence). Between the trimmed V and J ends, which lost 3 bases and 5 bases, there was a span of 14 bases.

The chain couples TRBV28 to TRBJ2-4, with D possibly being TRBD2 (5 bases). V lost 3 bases and J lost 4, with 7 bases in between. The length of the CDR3 is 13 residues. Germline lookup yields CDR1 MDHEN and CDR2 SYDVKM. The DNA of the CDR3 is TGTGCCAGCAGTTTTTCGGGGAAAAACATTCAGTACTTC. This sequence encodes CASSFSGKNIQYF.

V is TRBV7-2 and J is TRBJ2-7; 7 positions agree with TRBD2. Per the germline V gene, CDR1 is SGHTA and CDR2 is FQGNSA. The CDR3 contains 15 residues. V gave up 4 bases and J gave up 4 bases; unmatched junction bases: 10. The CDR3 loop reads CASSYGAGEGYEQYF. CDR3 bases: TGTGCCAGCAGCTACGGGGCGGGAGAGGGGTACGAGCAGTACTTC.

The table lists this clone with a count of one. The genes are TRBV28 and TRBJ1-2; 9 bases are shared with TRBD1. The CDR3 has 15 residues. CDR1 is MDHEN and CDR2 is SYDVKM in the germline V gene. The trim removed 4 bases at V and 6 bases at J, leaving 9 bases unmatched. The CDR3 DNA reads as TGTGCCAGCAGTTCGGCGGGGACAGGGTATAATGGCTACACCTTC. It translates to CASSSAGTGYNGYTF.

The V call is TRBV28, the J call TRBJ1-3; D is possibly TRBD1 (6 bases). The CDR3 has 18 amino acids. Germline loops: CDR1 MDHEN, CDR2 SYDVKM. V lost 6 bases and J lost 0, with 21 bases in between. CDR3 in amino acids: CASSLLNWGRSSGNTIYF. DNA of the CDR3: TGTGCCAGCAGCCTACTCAACTGGGGGCGGTCCTCTGGAAACACCATATATTTT.

The genes are TRBV4-1 and TRBJ1-2; 8 bases agree with TRBD1. Germline V CDR1 and CDR2: MGHRA, YSYEKL. The CDR3 is 17 amino acids. V trimming: 0 bases; J trimming: 3 bases; junction bases outside the gene matches: 9. The CDR3 region is CASSQDYPGQGDYGYTF. The CDR3 DNA sequence: TGCGCCAGCAGCCAAGATTATCCAGGACAGGGAGACTATGGCTACACCTTC.

V and J are TRBV9 and TRBJ2-5, with 11 positions matching TRBD2. The CDR3 covers 16 residues. The ends lost 2 bases at V and 4 bases at J; junction bases unmatched: 7. Germline lookup yields CDR1 SGDLS and CDR2 YYNGEE. This chain's CDR3 is CASSVGSGGAGETQYF. The DNA for the CDR3 is TGTGCCAGCAGCGTGGGTAGCGGGGGGGCCGGAGAGACCCAGTACTTC.

This sequence joins TRBV27 and TRBJ1-6; D remains unclear. The CDR3 has 14 residues. The germline V and J ends were trimmed by 3 bases and 7 bases, with 10 bases remaining between them. Per the germline V gene, CDR1 is MNHEY and CDR2 is SMNVEV (reference sequence). The CDR3 DNA sequence: TGTGCCAGCAGTTTTTATGCCGGGAATTCACCCCTCCACTTT. The encoded protein is CASSFYAGNSPLHF.

This clone was recorded only once. The chain couples TRBV6-1 to TRBJ1-2; D not certain. The CDR3 extends over 13 amino acids. The V gene's germline CDR1 is MNHNS and CDR2 SASEGT. V was pared by 6 bases and J by 7 bases, with 15 bases between. CDR3 residues: CASRRDEVSGYTF. The DNA of the CDR3 is TGTGCCAGCAGGCGTGACGAGGTCTCTGGCTACACCTTC.

This chain joins TRBV14 and TRBJ2-5; D is unclear. The J call is doubtful: the DNA matches TRBJ2-7 better. This CDR3 is 14 amino acids long. Germline V gene data show CDR1 as SGHDN and CDR2 as FVKESK. CDR3 sequence reads: CASSQDWRSYEQYF. The CDR3, as DNA: TGTGCCAGCAGCCAAGATTGGAGATCCTACGAGCAGTACTTC.

The genes are TRBV5-1 and TRBJ1-1, with D possibly TRBD1 on 5 matching bases. Looked up from germline, CDR1 is SGHRS and CDR2 is YFSETQ. With 7 bases removed from V and 11 bases from J, the gap between germline ends came to 15 bases. The CDR3 sequence is 11 residues long. The CDR3 DNA reads as TGCGCCAGCTCGGAGGGGACGGGCGCTTTCTTT. It translates to CASSEGTGAFF.

This chain uses TRBV7-8 with TRBJ2-1, with D perhaps matching TRBD1 (7 bases). V dropped 5 bases and J dropped 8 bases, with 16 bases sitting between them. Per the germline V gene, CDR1 is SGHVS and CDR2 is FQNEAQ. The CDR3 covers 14 residues. This chain's CDR3 is CASSPGRGADEQFF. As DNA, the CDR3 is TGTGCCAGCAGCCCCGGCAGGGGGGCAGATGAGCAGTTCTTC.

The rearrangement links TRBV12-5 to TRBJ2-2; 7 bases match TRBD1. V lost 7 bases and J lost 4; bases outside the gene matches: 6. This CDR3 is built from 14 residues. Germline-derived CDR1 and CDR2 are LGHNT and FRNRAP. CDR3 in DNA: TGTGCTAGTGCCGTGGGACAGACCACCGGGGAGCTGTTTTTT. It translates to CASAVGQTTGELFF.

CDR3 sequence (DNA): TGTGCCAGCAGCTTTTACTCTGGTGTCAGGGGCATCTACGAGCAGTACGTC. Its translation: CASSFYSGVRGIYEQYV. The chain carries TRBV7-8 and TRBJ2-7; D is perhaps TRBD1 (6 bases). Germline values: CDR1 SGHVS, CDR2 FQNEAQ. This CDR3 is built from 17 residues. Trimming left V 3 bases short and J 3 bases short, with 21 bases between.

The chain combines TRBV7-8 with TRBJ1-1, with 10 bases identical to TRBD1. The V gene's germline CDR1 is SGHVS and CDR2 FQNEAQ. The V segment lost 4 bases and the J segment 3 bases; nucleotides outside the gene matches: 8. This CDR3 has 16 amino acids. The CDR3: CASSSTRDRGDTEAFF. Written as DNA, the CDR3 is TGTGCCAGCAGCTCAACTCGGGACAGGGGTGACACTGAAGCTTTCTTT.

With regard to this clone: Additional DNA sequences in this sample encode the identical CDR3. V usage is TRBV6-5 and J usage is TRBJ2-1, with D perhaps matching TRBD2 (6 bases). Trimming pared 10 bases from V and 8 bases from J, leaving 18 bases between. The CDR3 is 13 amino acids. Looked up from germline, CDR1 is MNHEY and CDR2 is SVGAGI. The CDR3 bases are TGTGCCACCCGGGAGATCGGTTTCGATGAGCAGTTCTTC. This gives the protein CATREIGFDEQFF.